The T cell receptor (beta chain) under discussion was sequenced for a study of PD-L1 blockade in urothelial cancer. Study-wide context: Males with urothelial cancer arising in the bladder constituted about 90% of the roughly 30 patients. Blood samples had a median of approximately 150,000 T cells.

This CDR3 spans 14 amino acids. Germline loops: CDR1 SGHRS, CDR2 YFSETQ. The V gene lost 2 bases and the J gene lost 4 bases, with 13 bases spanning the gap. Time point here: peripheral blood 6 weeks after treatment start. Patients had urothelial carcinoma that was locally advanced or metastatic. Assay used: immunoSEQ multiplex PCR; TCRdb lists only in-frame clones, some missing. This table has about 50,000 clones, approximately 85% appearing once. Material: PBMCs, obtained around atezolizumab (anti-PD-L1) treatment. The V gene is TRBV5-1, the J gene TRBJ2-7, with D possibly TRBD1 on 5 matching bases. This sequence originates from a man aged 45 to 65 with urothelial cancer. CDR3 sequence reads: CASSFRQTGYEQYF. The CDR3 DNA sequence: TGCGCCAGCAGCTTTAGACAGACGGGTTACGAGCAGTACTTC.